This T cell receptor beta chain was identified during a study of CD8+ T cells in alopecia areata. Study conclusions and caveats: It was less clear whether patients shared TCRs than it was in mice, possibly because of HLA. Normal skin contains resident alphabeta T cells, and these are also sequenced in scalp samples. Researchers report lesional scalp, most notably alopecia totalis/universalis, outstripped normal scalp in clonality.

CDR1 and CDR2 (germline): SQVTM, ANQGSEA. V lost 7 bases and J lost 7, with 17 bases in between. The CDR3 is made up of 13 amino acids. The authors extracted RNA and reverse transcribed it into cDNA as the sequencing template. The data were produced by immunoSEQ multiplex PCR, yet TCRdb's version contains in-frame clones alone and is incomplete. The sample carries 150,000 or so clones, roughly 50% recorded once. The sorting of PBMCs gave CD4+ and CD8+ T cells. In the case of this clone: The antigen is undetermined.

Sequencing was carried out using CD4+ T cells sorted from blood. The receptor's source is a human donor in good health. The chain combines TRBV29-1 with TRBJ2-1, with a tentative D call TRBD2 (6 bases). The CDR3 DNA is TGCAGCGCTTTGTCCGGGAGTACTAATGAGCAGTTCTTC. Encoded protein: CSALSGSTNEQFF.